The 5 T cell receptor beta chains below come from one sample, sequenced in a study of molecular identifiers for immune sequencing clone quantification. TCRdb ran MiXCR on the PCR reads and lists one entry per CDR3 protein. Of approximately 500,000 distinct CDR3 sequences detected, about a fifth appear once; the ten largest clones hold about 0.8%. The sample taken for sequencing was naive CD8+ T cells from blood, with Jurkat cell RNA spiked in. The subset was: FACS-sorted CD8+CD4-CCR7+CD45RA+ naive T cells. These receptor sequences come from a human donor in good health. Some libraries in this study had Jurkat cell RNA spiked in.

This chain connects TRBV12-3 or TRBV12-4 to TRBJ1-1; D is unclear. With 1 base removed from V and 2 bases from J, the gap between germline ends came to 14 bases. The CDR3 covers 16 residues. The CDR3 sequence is CASSLVPAPGNTEAFF. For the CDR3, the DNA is TGTGCCAGCAGTTTAGTGCCAGCTCCCGGCAACACTGAAGCTTTCTTT.

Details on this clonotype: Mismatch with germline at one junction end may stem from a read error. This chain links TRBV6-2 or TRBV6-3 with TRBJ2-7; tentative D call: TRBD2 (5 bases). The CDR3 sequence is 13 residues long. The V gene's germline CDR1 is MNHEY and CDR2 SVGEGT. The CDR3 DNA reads TGTGCCAGCAGTTACTCGCGGACTTACGCGCAGTACTTC. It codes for CASSYSRTYAQYF.

This chain's CDR3 is CASSYTRQARLNSPLHF. CDR3 nucleotide sequence: TGTGCCAGCAGTTACACAAGACAGGCCCGTTTGAATTCACCCCTCCACTTT. The chain is built from TRBV6-5 and TRBJ1-6; TRBD1 might be the D (6 bases). The CDR3 has 17 amino acids. The V end lost 2 bases, the J end lost 7 bases, and 18 bases lay between the germline ends. Germline CDR1 and CDR2: MNHEY and SVGAGI.

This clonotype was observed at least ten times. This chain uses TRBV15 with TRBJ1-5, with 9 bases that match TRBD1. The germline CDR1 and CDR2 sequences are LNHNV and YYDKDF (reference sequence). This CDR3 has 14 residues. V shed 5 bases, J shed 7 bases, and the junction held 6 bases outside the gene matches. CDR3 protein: CATSRDRGSQPQHF. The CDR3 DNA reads TGTGCCACCAGCCGCGACAGGGGGTCACAGCCCCAGCATTTT.

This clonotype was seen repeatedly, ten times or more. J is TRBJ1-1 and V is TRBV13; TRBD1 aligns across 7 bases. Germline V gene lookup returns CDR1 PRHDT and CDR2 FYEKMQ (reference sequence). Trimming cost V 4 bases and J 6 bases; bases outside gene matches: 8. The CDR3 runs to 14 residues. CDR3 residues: CASSSGGWTAEAFF. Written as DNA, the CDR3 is TGTGCCAGCAGCTCAGGGGGTTGGACGGCTGAAGCTTTCTTT.